This T cell receptor beta chain was sequenced for a study of PD-L1 blockade in urothelial cancer. The investigators introduced synthetic TCR analog templates into each PCR as spikes. Using immunoSEQ multiplex PCR, the repertoire was profiled, and TCRdb retains in-frame clones only, with some absent. The sample includes tens of thousands of clones, around 90% of them seen just once. V dropped 4 bases and J dropped 0 bases, with 18 bases sitting between them. The CDR3 extends over 18 amino acids. The germline CDR1 and CDR2 sequences are SGHDN and FVKESK. Time point given: peripheral blood 6 weeks after treatment start. This clone was found once.

The receptor's source is a woman aged 55-69 years with urothelial cancer. Sequencing used PBMCs, obtained around atezolizumab (anti-PD-L1) treatment. This chain links TRBV14 with TRBJ2-2, with TRBD1 as a possible D gene (6 bases). The CDR3 DNA reads as TGTGCCAGCAGCCGCTCAGCAGACAGGATGGCGAACACCGGGGAGCTGTTTTTT. Protein: CASSRSADRMANTGELFF. The complete variable domain, with remaining parts taken from reference TRBV14 and TRBJ2-2, reads EAGVTQFPSHSVIEKGQTVTLRCDPISGHDNLYWYRRVMGKEIKFLLHFVKESKQDESGMPNNRFLAERTGGTYSTLKVQPAELEDSGVYFCASSRSADRMANTGELFFGEGSRLTVL.